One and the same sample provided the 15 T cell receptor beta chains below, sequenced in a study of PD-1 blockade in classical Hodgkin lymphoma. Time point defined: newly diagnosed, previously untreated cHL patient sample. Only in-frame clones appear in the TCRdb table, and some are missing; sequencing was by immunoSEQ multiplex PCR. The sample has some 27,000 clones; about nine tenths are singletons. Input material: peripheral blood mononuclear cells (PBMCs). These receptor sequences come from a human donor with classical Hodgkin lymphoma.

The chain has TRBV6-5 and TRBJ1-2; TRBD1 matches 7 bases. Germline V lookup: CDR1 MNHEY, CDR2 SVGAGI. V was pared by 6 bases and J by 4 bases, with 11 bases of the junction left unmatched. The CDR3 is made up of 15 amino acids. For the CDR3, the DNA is TGTGCCAGCAGGGCGACAGGGATCCTTTCCTATGGCTACACCTTC. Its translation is CASRATGILSYGYTF.

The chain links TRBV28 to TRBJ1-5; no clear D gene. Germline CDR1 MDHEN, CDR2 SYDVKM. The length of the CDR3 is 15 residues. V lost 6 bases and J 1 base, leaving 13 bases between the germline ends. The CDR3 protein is CASSLLTASNQPQHF. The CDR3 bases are TGTGCCAGCAGCCTGCTCACAGCAAGCAATCAGCCCCAGCATTTT.

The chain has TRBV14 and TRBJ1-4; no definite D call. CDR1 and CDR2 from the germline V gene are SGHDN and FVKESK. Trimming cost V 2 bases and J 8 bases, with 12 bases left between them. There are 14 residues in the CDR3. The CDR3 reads CASSQQRSVEKLFF. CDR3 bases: TGTGCCAGCAGCCAACAACGGAGTGTGGAAAAACTGTTTTTT.

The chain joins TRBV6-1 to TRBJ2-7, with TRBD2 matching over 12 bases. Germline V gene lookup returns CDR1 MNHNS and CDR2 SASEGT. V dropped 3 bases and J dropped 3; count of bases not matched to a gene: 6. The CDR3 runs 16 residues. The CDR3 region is CASSETGLAGNYEQYF. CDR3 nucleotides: TGTGCCAGCAGTGAGACAGGACTAGCGGGAAACTACGAGCAGTACTTC.

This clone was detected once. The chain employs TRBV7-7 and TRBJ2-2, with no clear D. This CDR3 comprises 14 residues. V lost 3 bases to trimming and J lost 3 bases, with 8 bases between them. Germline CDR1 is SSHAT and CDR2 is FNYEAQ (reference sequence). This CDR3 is CASSFQTHTGELFF. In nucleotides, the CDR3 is TGTGCCAGCAGCTTCCAGACTCACACCGGGGAGCTGTTTTTT.

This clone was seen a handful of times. CDR3 in DNA: TGTGCCGCCAAGCGGGGCTACGAGCAGTACTTC. It yields the protein CAAKRGYEQYF. The chain employs TRBV28 and TRBJ2-7; 7 nucleotides line up with TRBD2. The CDR3 spans 11 residues. Trimming took 11 bases from V and 3 from J; bases not matched to a gene: 4. Germline loops: CDR1 MDHEN, CDR2 SYDVKM.

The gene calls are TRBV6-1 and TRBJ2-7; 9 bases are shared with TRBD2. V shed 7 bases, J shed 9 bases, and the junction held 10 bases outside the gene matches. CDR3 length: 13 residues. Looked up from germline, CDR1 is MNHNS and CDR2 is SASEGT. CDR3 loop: CASKPSGNLVQYF. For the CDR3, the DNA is TGTGCCAGCAAACCTAGCGGGAATTTGGTGCAGTACTTC.

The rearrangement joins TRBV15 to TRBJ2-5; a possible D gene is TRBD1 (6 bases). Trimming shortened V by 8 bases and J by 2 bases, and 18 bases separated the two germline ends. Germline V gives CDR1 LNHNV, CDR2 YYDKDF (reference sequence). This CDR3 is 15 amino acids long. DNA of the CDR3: TGTGCCACCGGGCAGGGGAGTTATGTGCAAGAGACCCAGTACTTC. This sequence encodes CATGQGSYVQETQYF.

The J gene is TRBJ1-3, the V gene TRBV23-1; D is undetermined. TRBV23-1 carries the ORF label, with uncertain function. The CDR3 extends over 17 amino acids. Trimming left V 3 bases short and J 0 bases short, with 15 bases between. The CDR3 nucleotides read TGCGCCAGCAGTCACCCCGGCCTAGCAAACTCTGGAAACACCATATATTTT. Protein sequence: CASSHPGLANSGNTIYF.

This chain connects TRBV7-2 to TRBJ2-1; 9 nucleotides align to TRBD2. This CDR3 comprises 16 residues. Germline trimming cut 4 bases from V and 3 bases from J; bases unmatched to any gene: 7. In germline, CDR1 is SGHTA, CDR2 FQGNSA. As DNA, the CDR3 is TGTGCCAGCAGCTGGGCTAGCGGGATGAACTACAATGAGCAGTTCTTC. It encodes CASSWASGMNYNEQFF.

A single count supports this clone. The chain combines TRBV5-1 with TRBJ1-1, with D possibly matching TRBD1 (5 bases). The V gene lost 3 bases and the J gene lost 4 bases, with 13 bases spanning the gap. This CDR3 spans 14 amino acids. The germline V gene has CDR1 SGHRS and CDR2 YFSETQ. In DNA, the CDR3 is TGCGCCAGCAGCTCCTCGGGGGTGGGCACTGAAGCTTTCTTT. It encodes CASSSSGVGTEAFF. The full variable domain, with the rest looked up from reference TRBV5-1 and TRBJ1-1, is KAGVTQTPRYLIKTRGQQVTLSCSPISGHRSVSWYQQTPGQGLQFLFEYFSETQRNKGNFPGRFSGRQFSNSRSEMNVSTLELGDSALYLCASSSSGVGTEAFFGQGTRLTVV.

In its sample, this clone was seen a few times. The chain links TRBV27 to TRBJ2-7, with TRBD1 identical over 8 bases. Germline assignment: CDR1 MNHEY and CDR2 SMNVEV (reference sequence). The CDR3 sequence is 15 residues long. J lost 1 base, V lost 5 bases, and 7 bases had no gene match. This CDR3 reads CASSRTGWDSYEQYF. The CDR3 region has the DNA TGTGCCAGCAGTCGGACAGGGTGGGATTCCTACGAGCAGTACTTC.

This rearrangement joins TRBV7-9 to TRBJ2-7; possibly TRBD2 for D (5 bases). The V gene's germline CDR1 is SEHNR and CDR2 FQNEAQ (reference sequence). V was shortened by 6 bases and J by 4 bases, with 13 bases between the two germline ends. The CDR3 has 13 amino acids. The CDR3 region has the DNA TGTGCCAGCAGAGGAGAGGGCGAGTACGAGCAGTACTTC. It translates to CASRGEGEYEQYF.

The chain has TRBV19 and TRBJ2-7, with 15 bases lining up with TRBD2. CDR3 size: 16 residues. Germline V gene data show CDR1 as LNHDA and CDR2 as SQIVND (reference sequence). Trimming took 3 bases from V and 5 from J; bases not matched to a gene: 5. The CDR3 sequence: CASSIGLAGGPDEQYF. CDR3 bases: TGTGCCAGTAGTATTGGACTAGCGGGAGGGCCTGACGAGCAGTACTTC.

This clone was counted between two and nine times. CDR3 protein: CASSSPGSYEQYF. CDR3 DNA: TGTGCCAGCAGCAGCCCCGGGTCCTACGAGCAGTACTTC. This chain joins TRBV11-3 and TRBJ2-7; no clear D. CDR1 SGHNT and CDR2 YENEEA come from the germline V gene. This CDR3 is 13 amino acids long. Deletions cut 5 bases from V and 1 base from J, with 9 bases between.